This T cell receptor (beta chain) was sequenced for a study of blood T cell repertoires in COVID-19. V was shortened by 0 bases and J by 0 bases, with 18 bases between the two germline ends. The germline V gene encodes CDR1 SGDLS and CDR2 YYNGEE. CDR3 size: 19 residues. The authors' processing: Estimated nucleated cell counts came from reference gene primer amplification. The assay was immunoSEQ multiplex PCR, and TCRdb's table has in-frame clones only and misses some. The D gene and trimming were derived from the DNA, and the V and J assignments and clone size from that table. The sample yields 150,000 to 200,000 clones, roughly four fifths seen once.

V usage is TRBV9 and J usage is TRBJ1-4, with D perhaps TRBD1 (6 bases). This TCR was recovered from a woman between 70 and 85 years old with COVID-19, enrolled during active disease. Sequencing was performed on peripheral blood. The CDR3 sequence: CASSVGPGTKVATNEKLFF. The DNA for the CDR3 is TGTGCCAGCAGCGTAGGCCCCGGGACAAAAGTTGCAACTAATGAAAAACTGTTTTTT.